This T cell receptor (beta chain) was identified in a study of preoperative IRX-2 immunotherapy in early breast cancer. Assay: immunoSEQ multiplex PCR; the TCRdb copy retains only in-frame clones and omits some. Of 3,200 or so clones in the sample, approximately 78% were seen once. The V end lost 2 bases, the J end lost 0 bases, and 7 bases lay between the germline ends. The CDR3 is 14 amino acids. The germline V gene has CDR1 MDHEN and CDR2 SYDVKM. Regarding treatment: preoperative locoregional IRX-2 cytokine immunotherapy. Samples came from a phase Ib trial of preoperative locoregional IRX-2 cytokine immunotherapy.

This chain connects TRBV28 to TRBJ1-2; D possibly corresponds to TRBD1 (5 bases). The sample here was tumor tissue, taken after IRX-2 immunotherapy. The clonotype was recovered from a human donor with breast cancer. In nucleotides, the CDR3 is TGTGCCAGCAGTTTAGGGGCAGCTAACTATGGCTACACCTTC. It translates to CASSLGAANYGYTF.